This TCR beta chain was sequenced during a study of T cell repertoires in cytomegalovirus infection. The CDR3 runs to 14 residues. The V segment lost 1 base and the J segment 5 bases; nucleotides outside the gene matches: 8. Germline V gene lookup returns CDR1 DFQATT and CDR2 SNEGSKA (reference sequence). About this clonotype itself: Since the CDR3 does not end with the conserved phenylalanine or tryptophan, this likely comes from a read error.

TCRdb re-analysed the reads in MiXCR, keeping a single row per CDR3 protein. The sample shows some 300,000 distinct CDR3 sequences, about 9.1% of them seen only once. The chain joins TRBV20-1 to TRBJ2-7; TRBD2 matches at 7 bases. Sequenced sample: PBMCs. The source of this sequence is a human donor in good health (CMV status not recorded). Some clones in this sample may be carry-over from other donors' samples. CDR3 protein: CSARGRGYRNEQYI. In nucleotides, the CDR3 is TGCAGTGCTAGAGGGCGGGGGTACAGGAACGAGCAGTACATC.